The entry below gives a single T cell receptor beta chain sequence along with its context. Its antigen is unknown. The germline V gene has CDR1 WNHNN and CDR2 SYGVQD (reference sequence). The CDR3 spans 14 residues. V shed 6 bases and J 6 bases; nucleotides not matched to a gene: 11. This sample was taken from a study of shared clonotypes between healthy human individuals. Study observations and caveats: Relative to their counterparts shared across all four donors, non-shared clonotypes exhibited diminished generation probabilities.

The repertoire was sequenced with immunoSEQ multiplex PCR; TCRdb's copy has only in-frame clones and lacks some. The sample has about 2.4 million clones, 85% to 95% seen once. The chain recombines TRBV10-1 with TRBJ2-7; the match to TRBD1 covers 7 bases. The specimen was naive CD4+ T cells sorted from blood. Subset in this sample: CD45RA+ positively selected. This TCR was recovered from a young man in good health. CDR3 sequence reads: CASSDRERLREQYF. In DNA form, the CDR3 reads TGCGCCAGCAGCGACAGGGAACGACTGCGCGAGCAGTACTTC.